The next 23 T cell receptor beta chains were all read from a single sample in a study of T-cell memory formation after mild COVID-19. One entry per CDR3 protein, called by TCRdb with MiXCR from the 5' RACE reads. The sample contains almost 550,000 distinct CDR3 sequences, about a fifth of which appear only once. The sample comprised PBMCs or a T cell subset sorted from them (not recorded which). These receptors were obtained from an adult woman who had mild COVID-19 (a few samples of this study predate the infection). Cell type and time point are not known.

This chain links TRBV12-3 or TRBV12-4 with TRBJ2-3; D possibly corresponds to TRBD2 (5 bases). V lost 5 bases and J lost 2, with 11 bases in between. This CDR3 has 14 residues. The CDR3 region is CASSKAVSTDTQYF. The DNA of the CDR3 is TGTGCCAGCAGTAAAGCGGTGTCCACAGATACGCAGTATTTT.

This clonotype was detected only a few times. The rearrangement links TRBV6-5 to TRBJ1-2; perhaps TRBD1 as D (5 bases). With 6 bases removed from V and 0 bases from J, the gap between germline ends came to 8 bases. This CDR3 region has 13 residues. CDR1 and CDR2 from the germline V gene are MNHEY and SVGAGI. The CDR3 nucleotides are TGTGCCAGCAGAAGGGACCCTAACTATGGCTACACCTTC. It translates to CASRRDPNYGYTF.

This chain joins TRBV7-9 and TRBJ2-3, with D possibly being TRBD2 (5 bases). Trimming shortened V by 5 bases and J by 6 bases, and 15 bases separated the two germline ends. The length of the CDR3 is 14 residues. CDR1 and CDR2 from the germline V gene are SEHNR and FQNEAQ (reference sequence). The CDR3 DNA reads TGTGCCAGCAGCCCGGACTTATGGGCGGATACGCAGTATTTT. As protein: CASSPDLWADTQYF.

This clonotype has a count of ten or more. The chain uses TRBV4-3 and TRBJ2-7; D remains ambiguous. The V end was cut by 0 bases, the J end by 5 bases, with 11 bases between. This CDR3 is 14 amino acids long. Germline lookup yields CDR1 LGHNA and CDR2 YSLEER. CDR3 coding DNA: TGCGCCAGCAGCCAAGAGGGCGTAAGAAACGAGCAGTACTTC. Protein product: CASSQEGVRNEQYF.

The table lists this clonotype with a count of one. The chain is built from TRBV7-8 and TRBJ2-5; tentatively, D is TRBD1 (5 bases). The V end lost 1 base, the J end lost 2 bases, and 14 bases lay between the germline ends. The CDR3 is made up of 16 amino acids. Per the germline V gene, CDR1 is SGHVS and CDR2 is FQNEAQ. CDR3 amino acids: CASSLVLGAGQETQYF. CDR3 nucleotide sequence: TGTGCCAGCAGCTTAGTTCTTGGGGCAGGTCAAGAGACCCAGTACTTC. Complete variable domain (other parts from reference TRBV7-8 and TRBJ2-5): GAGVSQSPRYKVAKRGQDVALRCDPISGHVSLFWYQQALGQGPEFLTYFQNEAQLDKSGLPSDRFFAERPEGSVSTLKIQRTQQEDSAVYLCASSLVLGAGQETQYFGPGTRLLVL.

The sample holds a few counts of this clonotype. V gene TRBV5-1 combines with J gene TRBJ2-5; D is ambiguous. This CDR3 has 15 amino acids. V was pared by 3 bases and J by 6 bases, with 18 bases between. From germline, CDR1 is SGHRS and CDR2 YFSETQ. This CDR3 reads CASSSEKLPFKTQYF. CDR3 DNA: TGCGCCAGCAGCTCAGAGAAACTACCTTTTAAGACCCAGTACTTC.

The rearrangement uses TRBV6-1 and TRBJ2-1; D is unresolved. The germline gives CDR1 MNHNS, CDR2 SASEGT. The CDR3 covers 13 residues. Trimming cost V 4 bases and J 8 bases, with 12 bases left between them. This chain's CDR3 is CASSVAGEDEQFF. The DNA for the CDR3 is TGTGCCAGCAGTGTTGCCGGAGAAGATGAGCAGTTCTTC.

The chain uses TRBV7-9 and TRBJ2-4; 13 nucleotides agree with TRBD2. Per germline, CDR1 SEHNR and CDR2 FQNEAQ (reference sequence). V shed 4 bases and J 7 bases; nucleotides not matched to a gene: 7. This CDR3 is built from 16 residues. The CDR3 nucleotides read TGTGCCAGCAGCTACGGACTAGCGGGAGCCGGGAACATTCAGTACTTC. The encoded protein is CASSYGLAGAGNIQYF.

This clonotype appeared a few times. This chain joins TRBV5-1 and TRBJ2-7, with a weak D call TRBD2 (6 bases). The CDR3 is 14 residues long. The germline gives CDR1 SGHRS, CDR2 YFSETQ. Trimming pared 0 bases from V and 2 bases from J, leaving 9 bases between. This CDR3 is CASSLAAGTYEQYF. The CDR3 DNA sequence: TGCGCCAGCAGCTTGGCGGCGGGGACCTACGAGCAGTACTTC.

The chain recombines TRBV5-1 with TRBJ1-2; TRBD1 agrees at 7 bases. This CDR3 has 14 residues. CDR1 SGHRS and CDR2 YFSETQ come from the germline V gene. V dropped 3 bases and J dropped 2; count of bases not matched to a gene: 4. The DNA for the CDR3 is TGCGCCAGCAGCTCAAGACAGGGAAACTATGGCTACACCTTC. Translated, it gives CASSSRQGNYGYTF.

This rearrangement joins TRBV15 to TRBJ1-2; TRBD1 agrees at 7 bases. Per the germline V gene, CDR1 is LNHNV and CDR2 is YYDKDF (reference sequence). The CDR3 contains 14 residues. V was clipped by 6 bases and J by 8 bases; unmatched bases: 12. The CDR3 loop reads CATSSEGAGRGYTF. In nucleotides, the CDR3 is TGTGCCACCAGTTCTGAGGGGGCAGGGCGAGGCTACACCTTC.

This clonotype was seen repeatedly, ten times or more. The gene calls are TRBV27 and TRBJ2-1; 8 bases line up with TRBD2. The CDR3 runs 13 residues. CDR1 and CDR2 from the germline V gene are MNHEY and SMNVEV (reference sequence). The ends lost 6 bases at V and 5 bases at J; junction bases unmatched: 3. The CDR3 DNA follows: TGTGCCAGCAGCTTAGCGGGGAACAATGAGCAGTTCTTC. Amino acid sequence: CASSLAGNNEQFF.

The V call is TRBV20-1, the J call TRBJ2-7; D is unclear. The length of the CDR3 is 13 residues. Germline loops: CDR1 DFQATT, CDR2 SNEGSKA (reference sequence). The ends were cut back, 5 bases at V and 5 bases at J, with 16 bases in the middle. CDR3 bases: TGCAGTGCTCTCCGTACCGAAGAGAACGAGCAGTACTTC. This translates into CSALRTEENEQYF.

This clonotype appeared a few times. The rearrangement links TRBV27 to TRBJ2-1; TRBD1 aligns across 8 bases. CDR1 MNHEY and CDR2 SMNVEV come from the germline V gene (reference sequence). Germline trimming cut 6 bases from V and 9 bases from J; bases unmatched to any gene: 4. The length of the CDR3 is 12 residues. CDR3 in DNA: TGTGCCAGCAGGCGGACAGGGACTGAGCAGTTCTTC. It translates to CASRRTGTEQFF.

The chain links TRBV15 to TRBJ1-3; D may be TRBD1 (6 bases). The V gene's germline CDR1 is LNHNV and CDR2 YYDKDF (reference sequence). Trimming stripped 5 bases from V and 0 bases from J, with 17 bases between. The CDR3 has 17 residues. This chain's CDR3 is CATSGTQGDSSGNTIYF. As DNA, the CDR3 is TGTGCCACCAGCGGGACACAGGGAGACTCCTCTGGAAACACCATATATTTT.

V and J are TRBV5-1 and TRBJ2-2; D is possibly TRBD2 (6 bases). The CDR3 length is 16 residues. Trimming removed 0 bases from V and 6 bases from J, with 15 bases in between. Germline V gene data show CDR1 as SGHRS and CDR2 as YFSETQ. CDR3 DNA sequence: TGCGCCAGCAGCTTGGGACGCGCGGGGATCGCCGGGGAGCTGTTTTTT. This codes for CASSLGRAGIAGELFF.

This clonotype was seen more than once but under ten times. The chain is built from TRBV5-4 and TRBJ2-7; D gene uncertain. The V end lost 0 bases, the J end lost 0 bases, and 7 bases lay between the germline ends. The CDR3 consists of 14 residues. CDR1 is SGHNT and CDR2 is YYREEE in the germline V gene (reference sequence). The CDR3, as DNA: TGTGCCAGCAGCTTGGACGGCCGCTCCTACGAGCAGTACTTC. Amino acid sequence: CASSLDGRSYEQYF.

This clonotype has a handful of counts. V usage is TRBV6-2 or TRBV6-3 and J usage is TRBJ2-6; 7 bases agree with TRBD1. J was trimmed by 1 base and V by 5 bases; bases with no gene match: 11. The CDR3 totals 18 residues. Germline V gene data show CDR1 as MNHEY and CDR2 as SVGEGT. The CDR3 loop reads CASSPLVGTASGANVLTF. DNA of the CDR3: TGTGCCAGCAGTCCCCTCGTCGGGACAGCGTCTGGGGCCAACGTCCTGACTTTC.

V usage is TRBV7-9 and J usage is TRBJ2-5; TRBD2 is a possible D gene (7 bases). This CDR3 region has 14 residues. The V end was cut by 4 bases, the J end by 4 bases, with 13 bases between. CDR1 and CDR2 from the germline V gene are SEHNR and FQNEAQ (reference sequence). The CDR3 protein is CASSSGGAGETQYF. CDR3 in DNA: TGTGCCAGCAGCTCTGGGGGGGCCGGAGAGACCCAGTACTTC.

This clonotype was seen a handful of times. The rearrangement links TRBV5-6 to TRBJ2-1; no definite D call. This CDR3 spans 17 amino acids. Germline V gene lookup returns CDR1 SGHDT and CDR2 YYEEEE. The V and J ends lost 0 bases and 0 bases respectively, with 13 bases between them. CDR3 bases: TGTGCCAGCAGCTTGGGCCTGCGTTCCCGCTCCTACAATGAGCAGTTCTTC. Amino acid sequence: CASSLGLRSRSYNEQFF.

This clonotype showed up just a few times. This rearrangement joins TRBV2 to TRBJ2-1; tentatively, D is TRBD2 (6 bases). Germline V gene data show CDR1 as SNHLY and CDR2 as FYNNEI. The CDR3 has 11 residues. V lost 6 bases and J 13 bases, leaving 13 bases between the germline ends. CDR3 bases: TGTGCCAGCAGAGCCCGGGACTTCCAGTTCTTC. Its protein product is CASRARDFQFF.

This clonotype was found a few times. This chain connects TRBV5-1 to TRBJ1-5; 7 bases line up with TRBD1. After removal of 5 bases from V and 2 bases from J, the junction contained 13 bases not matched to a gene. The CDR3 runs to 17 residues. Germline CDR1 and CDR2: SGHRS and YFSETQ. As DNA, the CDR3 is TGCGCCAGCAGGACGGACAGGAGGGGAATATGCAATCAGCCCCAGCATTTT. It codes for CASRTDRRGICNQPQHF. The full variable domain, completed using reference TRBV5-1 and TRBJ1-5, is KAGVTQTPRYLIKTRGQQVTLSCSPISGHRSVSWYQQTPGQGLQFLFEYFSETQRNKGNFPGRFSGRQFSNSRSEMNVSTLELGDSALYLCASRTDRRGICNQPQHFGDGTRLSIL.

The V call is TRBV2, the J call TRBJ2-1, with D perhaps matching TRBD1 or TRBD2 (5 bases each). Trimming took off 4 bases at V and 9 bases at J, with 10 bases between the two ends. The length of the CDR3 is 12 residues. The germline V gene encodes CDR1 SNHLY and CDR2 FYNNEI. CDR3 nucleotides: TGTGCCAGCAGTGTTTCGGGGACTGAGCAGTTCTTC. Amino acid sequence: CASSVSGTEQFF.